The source of this TCR beta chain is a study of blood T cell repertoires in COVID-19. Study background: Both acute and convalescent COVID-19 samples were obtained from the United States, Italy and Spain. PBMCs, B-cell-depleted T cells, or T cells were the source of the cDNA or gDNA that made up the material.

Recruitment covered some 25 US areas and drew participants whose ages spanned about 18 to 95 years. Original processing notes: Reference gene primer amplification gave estimated nucleated cell counts. Assay used: immunoSEQ multiplex PCR; TCRdb lists only in-frame clones, some missing. The V and J calls and the clone size are those of that table, but D and trimming were determined from the DNA. Among over 150,000 clones listed, roughly 80% were seen once. Specimen: PBMCs or T cells enriched from blood (not recorded which). This sequence was found in a man between 40 and 49 years old who had recovered from COVID-19.

DNA for the CDR3: TGTGCCAGTACTGACCGAGGCGGGTACAATGAGCAGTTCTTC. It translates to CASTDRGGYNEQFF. The genes are TRBV19 and TRBJ2-1; tentatively, D is TRBD2 (5 bases). Trimming took off 7 bases at V and 4 bases at J, with 14 bases between the two ends. The CDR3 length is 14 residues. The V gene's germline CDR1 is LNHDA and CDR2 SQIVND (reference sequence).